This TCR beta chain originates from a study of blood T cells in healthy people across ages. The germline V and J ends were trimmed by 4 bases and 3 bases, with 9 bases remaining between them. Germline lookup yields CDR1 SQVTM and CDR2 ANQGSEA. CDR3 length: 12 amino acids. This clonotype was seen once. PCR was performed a second time for roughly 7 to 11 cycles using a sample-barcoded 5' primer and a J-beta primer mix. TCRdb used MiXCR to reprocess the 5' RACE reads, holding one entry per CDR3 protein. Seen here are 730,000 or so distinct CDR3 sequences, roughly 45% observed once, and the top ten hold 20% to 25%.

The TCR comes from a woman aged 55-70 years in good health. The sequenced sample consisted of blood. This sequence joins TRBV29-1 and TRBJ1-1, with D uncertain. Written as DNA, the CDR3 is TGCAGCGTTGGACGTATGGACACTGAAGCTTTCTTT. Protein sequence: CSVGRMDTEAFF.